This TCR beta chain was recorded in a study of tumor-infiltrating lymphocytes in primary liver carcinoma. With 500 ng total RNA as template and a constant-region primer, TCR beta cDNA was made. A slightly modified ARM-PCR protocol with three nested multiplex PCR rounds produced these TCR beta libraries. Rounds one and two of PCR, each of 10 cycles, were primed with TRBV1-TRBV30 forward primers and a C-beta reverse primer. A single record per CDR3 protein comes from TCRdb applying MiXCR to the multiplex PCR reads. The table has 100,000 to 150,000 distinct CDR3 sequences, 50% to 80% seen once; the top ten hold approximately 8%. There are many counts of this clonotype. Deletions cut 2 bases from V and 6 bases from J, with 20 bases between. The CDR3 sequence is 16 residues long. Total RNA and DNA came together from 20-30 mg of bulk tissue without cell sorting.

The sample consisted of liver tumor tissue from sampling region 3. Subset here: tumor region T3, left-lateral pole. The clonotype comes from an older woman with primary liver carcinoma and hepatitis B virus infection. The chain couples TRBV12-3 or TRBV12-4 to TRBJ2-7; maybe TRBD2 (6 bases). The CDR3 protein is CASSLFPSGVRAEQYF. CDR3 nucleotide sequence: TGTGCCAGCAGTTTATTTCCCTCGGGAGTAAGGGCCGAGCAGTACTTC.